This T cell receptor beta chain derives from a study of cytomegalovirus exposure and HLA in healthy donors. Use of 60 Vbeta and 13 Jbeta primers characterized the PCR. The table came from immunoSEQ multiplex PCR; TCRdb's copy has only in-frame clones and leaves some out. The sample lists some 130,000 clones, approximately 77% occurring once. The CDR3 runs 15 residues. The germline CDR1 and CDR2 sequences are LNHDA and SQIVND (reference sequence). The germline V and J ends were trimmed by 2 bases and 0 bases, with 5 bases remaining between them. This clonotype was sampled from a man in his thirties or forties in good health and CMV-seronegative. The chain combines TRBV19 with TRBJ2-6; D unresolved. Source material: PBMCs. CDR3: CASSILSSGANVLTF. CDR3 nucleotide sequence: TGTGCCAGTAGTATACTAAGCTCTGGGGCCAACGTCCTGACTTTC.